The clone carrying this TCR beta chain was recorded once. This sample is part of a study of blood T cell repertoires in COVID-19. The germline V gene encodes CDR1 SEHNR and CDR2 FQNEAQ (reference sequence). The CDR3 has 14 residues. V was clipped by 5 bases and J by 9 bases; unmatched bases: 7. TCRdb keeps only in-frame clones here, not all; method: immunoSEQ multiplex PCR. The sample contains some 260,000 clones, roughly 90% of which appear only once. Sequenced input: peripheral blood. The chain combines TRBV7-9 with TRBJ1-6, with 7 positions matching TRBD1. The receptor's source is a human donor in a cohort sampled during active COVID-19. The CDR3 is CASSLQGLVSPLHF. In nucleotides, the CDR3 is TGTGCCAGCAGCCTACAGGGGTTGGTTTCACCCCTCCACTTT.